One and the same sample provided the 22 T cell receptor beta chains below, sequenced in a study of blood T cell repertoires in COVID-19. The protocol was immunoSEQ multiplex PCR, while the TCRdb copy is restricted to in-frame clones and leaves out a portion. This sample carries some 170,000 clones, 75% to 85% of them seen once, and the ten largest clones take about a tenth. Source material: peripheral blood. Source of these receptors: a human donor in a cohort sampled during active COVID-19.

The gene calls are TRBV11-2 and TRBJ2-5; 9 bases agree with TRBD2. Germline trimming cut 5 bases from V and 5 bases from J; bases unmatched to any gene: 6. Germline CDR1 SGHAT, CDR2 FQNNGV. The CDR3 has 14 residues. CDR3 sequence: CASSESGRSETQYF. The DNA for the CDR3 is TGTGCCAGCAGCGAAAGCGGGAGGTCGGAGACCCAGTACTTC.

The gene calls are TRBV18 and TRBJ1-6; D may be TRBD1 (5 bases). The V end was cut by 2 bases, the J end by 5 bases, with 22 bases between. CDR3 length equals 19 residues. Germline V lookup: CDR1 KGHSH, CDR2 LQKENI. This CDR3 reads CASSPVSTGGIRNNSPLHF. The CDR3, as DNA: TGTGCCAGCTCACCAGTCTCGACGGGGGGAATCCGCAATAATTCACCCCTCCACTTT.

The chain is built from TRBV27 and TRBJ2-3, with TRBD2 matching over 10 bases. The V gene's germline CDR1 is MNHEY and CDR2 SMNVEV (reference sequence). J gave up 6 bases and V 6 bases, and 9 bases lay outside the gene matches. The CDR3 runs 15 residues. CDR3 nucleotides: TGTGCCAGCAGCCTTTTAGCGGGAGGTCTGGATACGCAGTATTTT. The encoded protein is CASSLLAGGLDTQYF.

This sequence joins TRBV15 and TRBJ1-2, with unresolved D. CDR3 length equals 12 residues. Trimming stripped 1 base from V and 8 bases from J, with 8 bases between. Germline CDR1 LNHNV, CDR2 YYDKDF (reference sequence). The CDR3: CATSRAGKGYTF. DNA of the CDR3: TGTGCCACCAGCAGAGCCGGGAAAGGCTACACCTTC.

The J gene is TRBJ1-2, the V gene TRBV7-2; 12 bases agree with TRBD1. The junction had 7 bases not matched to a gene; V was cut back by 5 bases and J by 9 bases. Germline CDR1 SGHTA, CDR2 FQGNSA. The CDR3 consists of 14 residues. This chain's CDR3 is CASSPGTGGGSYTF. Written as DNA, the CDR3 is TGTGCCAGCAGCCCCGGGACAGGGGGCGGGAGCTACACCTTC.

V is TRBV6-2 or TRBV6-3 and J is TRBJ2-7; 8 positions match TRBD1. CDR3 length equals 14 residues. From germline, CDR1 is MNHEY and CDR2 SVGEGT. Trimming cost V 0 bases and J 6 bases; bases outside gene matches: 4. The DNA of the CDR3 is TGTGCCAGCAGTTACTCACCGGACAGGGTCGAGCAGTACTTC. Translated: CASSYSPDRVEQYF.

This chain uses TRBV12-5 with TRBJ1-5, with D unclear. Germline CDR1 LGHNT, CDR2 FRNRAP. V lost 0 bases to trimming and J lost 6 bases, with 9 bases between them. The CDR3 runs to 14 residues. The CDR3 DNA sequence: TGTGCTAGTGGTTTGGTAACAGCGGGTCAGCCCCAGCATTTT. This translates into CASGLVTAGQPQHF.

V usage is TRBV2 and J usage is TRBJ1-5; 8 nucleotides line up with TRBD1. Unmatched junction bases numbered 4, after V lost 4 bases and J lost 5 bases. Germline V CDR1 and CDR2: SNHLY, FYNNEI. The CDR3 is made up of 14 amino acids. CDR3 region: CASSATGGHQPQHF. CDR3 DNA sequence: TGTGCCAGCAGTGCTACAGGGGGGCATCAGCCCCAGCATTTT.

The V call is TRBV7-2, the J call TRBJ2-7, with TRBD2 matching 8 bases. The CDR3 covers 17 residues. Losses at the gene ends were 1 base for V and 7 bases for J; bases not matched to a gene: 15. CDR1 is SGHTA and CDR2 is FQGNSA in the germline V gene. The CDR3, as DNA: TGTGCCAGCAGCTTAGTCGGGGCGGGAGGAACGTCCGGTGAGCAGTACTTC. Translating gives CASSLVGAGGTSGEQYF.

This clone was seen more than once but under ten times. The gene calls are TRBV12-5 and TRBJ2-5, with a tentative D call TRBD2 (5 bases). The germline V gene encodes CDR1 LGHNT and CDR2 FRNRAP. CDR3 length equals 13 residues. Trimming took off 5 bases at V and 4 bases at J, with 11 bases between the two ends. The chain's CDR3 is CASGRWESETQYF. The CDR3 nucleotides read TGTGCTAGTGGTAGGTGGGAGTCAGAGACCCAGTACTTC.

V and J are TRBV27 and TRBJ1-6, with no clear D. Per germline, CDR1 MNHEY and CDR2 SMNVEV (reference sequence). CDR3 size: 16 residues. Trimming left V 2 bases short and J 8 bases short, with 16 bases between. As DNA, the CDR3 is TGTGCCAGCAGTTTAGTCAGATTTTACATGGATTCACCCCTCCACTTT. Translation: CASSLVRFYMDSPLHF.

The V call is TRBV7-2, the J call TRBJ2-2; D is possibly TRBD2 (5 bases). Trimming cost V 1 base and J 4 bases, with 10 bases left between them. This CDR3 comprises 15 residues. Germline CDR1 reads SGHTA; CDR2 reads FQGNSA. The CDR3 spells CASSLEGVSTGELFF. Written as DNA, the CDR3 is TGTGCCAGCAGCTTAGAGGGAGTTAGCACCGGGGAGCTGTTTTTT. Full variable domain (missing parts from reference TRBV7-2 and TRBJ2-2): GAGVSQSPSNKVTEKGKDVELRCDPISGHTALYWYRQSLGQGLEFLIYFQGNSAPDKSGLPSDRFSAERTGGSVSTLTIQRTQQEDSAVYLCASSLEGVSTGELFFGEGSRLTVL.

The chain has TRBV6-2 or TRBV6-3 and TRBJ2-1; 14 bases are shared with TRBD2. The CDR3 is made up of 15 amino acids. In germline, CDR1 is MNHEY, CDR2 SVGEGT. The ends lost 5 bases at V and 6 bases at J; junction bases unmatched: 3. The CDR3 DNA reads TGTGCCAGCAGTCCCGGGACTAGCGGGAGCAATGAGCAGTTCTTC. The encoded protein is CASSPGTSGSNEQFF.

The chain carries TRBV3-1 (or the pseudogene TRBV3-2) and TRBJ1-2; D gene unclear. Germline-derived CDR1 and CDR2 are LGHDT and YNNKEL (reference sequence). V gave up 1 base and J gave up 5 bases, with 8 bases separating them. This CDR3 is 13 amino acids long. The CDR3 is CASSQGRSYGYTF. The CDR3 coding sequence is TGTGCCAGCAGCCAAGGTCGGTCGTATGGCTACACCTTC.

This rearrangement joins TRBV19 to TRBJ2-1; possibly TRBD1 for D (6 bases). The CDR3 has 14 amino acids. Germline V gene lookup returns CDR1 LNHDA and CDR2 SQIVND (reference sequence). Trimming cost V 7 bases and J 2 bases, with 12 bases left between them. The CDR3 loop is CASNTGSPYNEQFF. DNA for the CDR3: TGTGCCAGTAATACAGGGTCCCCCTACAATGAGCAGTTCTTC.

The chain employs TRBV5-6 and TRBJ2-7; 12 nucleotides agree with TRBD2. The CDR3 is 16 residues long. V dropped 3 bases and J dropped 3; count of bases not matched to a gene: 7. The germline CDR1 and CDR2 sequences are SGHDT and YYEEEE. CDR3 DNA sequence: TGTGCCAGCAGCTATGGGACTAGCGGGCTATACTACGAGCAGTACTTC. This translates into CASSYGTSGLYYEQYF. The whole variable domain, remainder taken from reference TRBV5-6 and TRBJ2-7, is DAGVTQSPTHLIKTRGQQVTLRCSPKSGHDTVSWYQQALGQGPQFIFQYYEEEERQRGNFPDRFSGHQFPNYSSELNVNALLLGDSALYLCASSYGTSGLYYEQYFGPGTRLTVT.

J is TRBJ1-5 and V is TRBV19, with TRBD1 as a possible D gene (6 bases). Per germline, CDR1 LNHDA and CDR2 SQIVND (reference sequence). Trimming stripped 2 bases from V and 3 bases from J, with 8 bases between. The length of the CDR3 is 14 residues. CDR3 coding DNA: TGTGCCAGTAGTATACCGGGACACAATCAGCCCCAGCATTTT. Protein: CASSIPGHNQPQHF. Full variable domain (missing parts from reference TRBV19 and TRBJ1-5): DGGITQSPKYLFRKEGQNVTLSCEQNLNHDAMYWYRQDPGQGLRLIYYSQIVNDFQKGDIAEGYSVSREKKESFPLTVTSAQKNPTAFYLCASSIPGHNQPQHFGDGTRLSIL.

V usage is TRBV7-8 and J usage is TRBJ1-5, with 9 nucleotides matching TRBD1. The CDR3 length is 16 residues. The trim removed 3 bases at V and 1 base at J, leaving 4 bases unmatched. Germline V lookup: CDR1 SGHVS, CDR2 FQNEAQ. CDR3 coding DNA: TGTGCCAGCAGCTTGGGACAGGGTGGAAGCAATCAGCCCCAGCATTTT. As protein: CASSLGQGGSNQPQHF.

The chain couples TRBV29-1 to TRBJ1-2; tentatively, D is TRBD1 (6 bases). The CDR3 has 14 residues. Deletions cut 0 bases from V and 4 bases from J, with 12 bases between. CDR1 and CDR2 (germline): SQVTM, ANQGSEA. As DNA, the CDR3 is TGCAGCGTTGAAGAGGGACAACGGTTCTATGGCTACACCTTC. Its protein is CSVEEGQRFYGYTF. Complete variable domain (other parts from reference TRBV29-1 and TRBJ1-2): SAVISQKPSRDICQRGTSLTIQCQVDSQVTMMFWYRQQPGQSLTLIATANQGSEATYESGFVIDKFPISRPNLTFSTLTVSNMSPEDSSIYLCSVEEGQRFYGYTFGSGTRLTVV.

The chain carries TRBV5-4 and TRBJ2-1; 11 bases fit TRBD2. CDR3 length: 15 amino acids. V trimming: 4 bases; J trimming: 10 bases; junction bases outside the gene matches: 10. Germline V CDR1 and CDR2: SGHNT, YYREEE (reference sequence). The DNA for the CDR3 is TGTGCCAGCAGCCCCCGCACTAGCGGGAGATCCGAGCAGTTCTTC. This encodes CASSPRTSGRSEQFF.

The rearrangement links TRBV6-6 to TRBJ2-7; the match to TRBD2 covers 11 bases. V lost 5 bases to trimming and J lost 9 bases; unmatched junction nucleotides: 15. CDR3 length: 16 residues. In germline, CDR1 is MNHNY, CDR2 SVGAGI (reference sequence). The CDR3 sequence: CASSRQPGLADSGQYF. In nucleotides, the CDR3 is TGTGCCAGCAGTCGACAGCCGGGACTAGCGGACTCCGGGCAGTACTTC.

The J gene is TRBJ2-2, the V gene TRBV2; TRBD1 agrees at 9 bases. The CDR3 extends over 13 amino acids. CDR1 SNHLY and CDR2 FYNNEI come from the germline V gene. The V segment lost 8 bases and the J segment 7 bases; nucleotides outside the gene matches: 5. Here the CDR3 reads CASRQGVVGELFF. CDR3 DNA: TGTGCCAGCCGACAGGGGGTGGTCGGGGAGCTGTTTTTT. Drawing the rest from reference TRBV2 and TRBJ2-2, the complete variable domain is EPEVTQTPSHQVTQMGQEVILRCVPISNHLYFYWYRQILGQKVEFLVSFYNNEISEKSEIFDDQFSVERPDGSNFTLKIRSTKLEDSAMYFCASRQGVVGELFFGEGSRLTVL.